This T cell receptor (beta chain) stems from a study of blood T cell repertoires in COVID-19. In the study overall: Sites across the United States, Italy and Spain contributed samples from acute and convalescent COVID-19. PBMCs, B-cell-depleted T cells, or T cells provided the cDNA or gDNA that made up the material.

This CDR3 has 13 amino acids. Trimming removed 6 bases from V and 0 bases from J, with 7 bases in between. Germline V gives CDR1 MGHRA, CDR2 YSYEKL. Authors' data handling: Amplification of reference gene primers provided the estimated nucleated cell counts. TCRdb keeps only in-frame clones here, not all; method: immunoSEQ multiplex PCR. That table is the source of V, J and clone size, and D and trimming were worked out from the DNA. The repertoire holds some 200,000 clones, with 70% to 90% as singletons. The J gene is TRBJ2-3, the V gene TRBV4-1; the D is unclear. The sequence was collected from a man aged 50 to 59 who had recovered from COVID-19. Sequenced input: peripheral blood. The CDR3, as DNA: TGCGCCAGCAGGGCTGGTAGCACAGATACGCAGTATTTT. As protein: CASRAGSTDTQYF.